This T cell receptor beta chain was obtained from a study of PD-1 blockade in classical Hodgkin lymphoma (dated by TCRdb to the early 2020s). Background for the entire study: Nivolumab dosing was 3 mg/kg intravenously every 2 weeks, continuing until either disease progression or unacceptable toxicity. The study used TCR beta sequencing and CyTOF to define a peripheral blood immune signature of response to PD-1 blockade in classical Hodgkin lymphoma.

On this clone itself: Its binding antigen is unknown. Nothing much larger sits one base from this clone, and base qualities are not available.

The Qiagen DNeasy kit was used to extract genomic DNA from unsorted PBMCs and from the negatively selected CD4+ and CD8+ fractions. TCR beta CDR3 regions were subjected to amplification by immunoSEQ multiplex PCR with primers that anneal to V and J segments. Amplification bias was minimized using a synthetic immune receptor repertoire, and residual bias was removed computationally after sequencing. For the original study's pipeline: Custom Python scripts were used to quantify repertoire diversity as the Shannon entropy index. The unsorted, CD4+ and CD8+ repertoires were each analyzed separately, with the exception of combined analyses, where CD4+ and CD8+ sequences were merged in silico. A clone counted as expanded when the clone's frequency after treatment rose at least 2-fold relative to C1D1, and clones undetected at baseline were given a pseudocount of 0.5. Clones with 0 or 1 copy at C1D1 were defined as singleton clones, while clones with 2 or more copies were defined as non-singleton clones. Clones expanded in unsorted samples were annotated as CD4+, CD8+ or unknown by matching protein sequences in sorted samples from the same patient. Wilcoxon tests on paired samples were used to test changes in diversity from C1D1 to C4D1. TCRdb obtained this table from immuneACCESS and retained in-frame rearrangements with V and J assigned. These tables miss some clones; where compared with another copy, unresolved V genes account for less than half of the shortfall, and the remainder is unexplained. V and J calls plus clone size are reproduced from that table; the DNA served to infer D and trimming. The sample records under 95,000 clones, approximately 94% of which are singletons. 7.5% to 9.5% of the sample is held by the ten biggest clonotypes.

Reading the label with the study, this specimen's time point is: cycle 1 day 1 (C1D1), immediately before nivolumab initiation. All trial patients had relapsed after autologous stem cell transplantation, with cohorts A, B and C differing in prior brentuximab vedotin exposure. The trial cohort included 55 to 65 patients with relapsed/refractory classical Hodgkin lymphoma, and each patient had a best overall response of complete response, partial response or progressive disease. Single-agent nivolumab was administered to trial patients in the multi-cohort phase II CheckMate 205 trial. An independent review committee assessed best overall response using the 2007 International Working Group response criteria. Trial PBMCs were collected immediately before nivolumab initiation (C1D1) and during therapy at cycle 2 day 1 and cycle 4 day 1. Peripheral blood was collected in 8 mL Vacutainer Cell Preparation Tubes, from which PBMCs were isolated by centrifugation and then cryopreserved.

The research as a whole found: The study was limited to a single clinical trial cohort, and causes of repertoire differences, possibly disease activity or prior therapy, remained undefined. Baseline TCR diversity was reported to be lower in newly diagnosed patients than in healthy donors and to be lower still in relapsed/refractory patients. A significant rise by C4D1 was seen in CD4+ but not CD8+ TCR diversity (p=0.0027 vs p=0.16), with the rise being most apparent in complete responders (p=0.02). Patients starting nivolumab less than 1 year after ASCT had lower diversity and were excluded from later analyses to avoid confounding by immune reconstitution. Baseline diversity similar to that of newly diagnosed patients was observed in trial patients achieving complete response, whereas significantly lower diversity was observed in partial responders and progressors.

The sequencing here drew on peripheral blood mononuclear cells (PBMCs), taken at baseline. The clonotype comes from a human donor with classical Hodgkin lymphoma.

The CDR3 region reads CASSFYGQRATNEKLFF. The DNA is TGCGCCAGCAGCTTTTATGGACAGCGAGCAACTAATGAAAAACTGTTTTTT. The V and J genes are TRBV5-1 and TRBJ1-4; tentative D gene TRBD1, with 6 bases matching. From the cysteine through the phenylalanine, the CDR3 covers 17 amino acids. The retained sequence is limited to the CDR3, 51 bases, with the frame set at the first base. V and J lose 2 bases and 0 bases, and a span of 14 bases separates them. Sequences SGHRS (CDR1) and YFSETQ (CDR2) are obtained from the germline V gene.